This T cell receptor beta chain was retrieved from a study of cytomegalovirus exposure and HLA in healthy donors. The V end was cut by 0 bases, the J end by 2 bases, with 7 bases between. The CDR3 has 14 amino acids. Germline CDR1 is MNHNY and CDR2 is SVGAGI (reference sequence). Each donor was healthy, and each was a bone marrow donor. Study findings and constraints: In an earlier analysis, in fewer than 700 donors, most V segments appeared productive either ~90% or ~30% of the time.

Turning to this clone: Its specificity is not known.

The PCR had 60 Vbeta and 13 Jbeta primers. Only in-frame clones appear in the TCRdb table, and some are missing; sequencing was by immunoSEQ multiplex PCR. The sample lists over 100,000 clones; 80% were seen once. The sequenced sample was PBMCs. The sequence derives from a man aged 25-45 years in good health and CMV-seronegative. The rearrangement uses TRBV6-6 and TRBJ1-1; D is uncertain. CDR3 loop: CASSYSLLNTEAFF. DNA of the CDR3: TGTGCCAGCAGTTACTCTCTTCTAAACACTGAAGCTTTCTTT.